The 26 T cell receptor beta chains presented below share a single source sample, sequenced in a study of graft-versus-host responses after intestinal transplantation. No cognate antigen is known for these TCRs. Sequenced by immunoSEQ multiplex PCR; TCRdb stores in-frame clones only, minus some. The data show approximately 92,000 clones, 75% to 95% seen once. The sample consisted of unstimulated CD8+ T cells sorted from spleen or lymph node cells, taken before intestinal transplant. The source is a human donor who received an intestinal transplant.

This clone was seen only once. The junction does not match germline at one end; this may be a read error. The chain is built from TRBV13 and TRBJ2-7; D unclear. This CDR3 is 13 amino acids long. The germline V gene encodes CDR1 PRHDT and CDR2 FYEKMQ (reference sequence). The DNA for the CDR3 is TGCGCCAGCAGCTCAACCAACGCCTGCGAGCAGTACTTC. As protein: CASSSTNACEQYF. Supplemented by reference TRBV13 and TRBJ2-7, the full variable domain reads AAGVIQSPRHLIKEKRETATLKCYPIPRHDTVYWYQQGPGQDPQFLISFYEKMQSDKGSIPDRFSAQQFSDYHSELNMSSLELGDSALYFCASSSTNACEQYFGPGTRLTVT.

The V and J genes are TRBV11-2 and TRBJ2-5; no firm D call. The end of the DNA is better explained by TRBJ2-7, so the J call may be wrong. The CDR3 sequence is 13 residues long. In germline, CDR1 is SGHAT, CDR2 FQNNGV. This chain's CDR3 is CASSLFPSYEQYF. For the CDR3, the DNA is TGTGCCAGCAGCTTATTTCCAAGCTACGAGCAGTACTTC.

The chain recombines TRBV15 with TRBJ2-7; the D gene is possibly TRBD1 (5 bases). Looked up from germline, CDR1 is LNHNV and CDR2 is YYDKDF (reference sequence). The CDR3 consists of 14 residues. V lost 5 bases to trimming and J lost 1 base, with 12 bases between them. The CDR3 loop is CATSASDSSYEQYF. The CDR3 bases are TGTGCCACCAGCGCAAGCGACAGTTCCTACGAGCAGTACTTC.

The chain has TRBV27 and TRBJ2-2; possibly TRBD2 for D (7 bases). The germline V and J ends were trimmed by 1 base and 2 bases, with 8 bases remaining between them. The length of the CDR3 is 15 residues. Per germline, CDR1 MNHEY and CDR2 SMNVEV (reference sequence). As DNA, the CDR3 is TGTGCCAGCAGTTTATGGGGGGGCAACACCGGGGAGCTGTTTTTT. Translated: CASSLWGGNTGELFF.

The chain uses TRBV19 and TRBJ2-3; D remains ambiguous. Germline V gene sequence: CDR1 LNHDA, CDR2 SQIVND (reference sequence). V was pared by 10 bases and J by 1 base, with 9 bases between. CDR3 size: 12 residues. The CDR3 coding sequence is TGTGCCACTAACCCAGGCACAGATACGCAGTATTTT. As protein: CATNPGTDTQYF. Full variable domain (remainder filled in from reference TRBV19 and TRBJ2-3): DGGITQSPKYLFRKEGQNVTLSCEQNLNHDAMYWYRQDPGQGLRLIYYSQIVNDFQKGDIAEGYSVSREKKESFPLTVTSAQKNPTAFYLCATNPGTDTQYFGPGTRLTVL.

The chain joins TRBV5-4 to TRBJ2-1, with unresolved D. The CDR3 is 12 residues long. CDR1 is SGHNT and CDR2 is YYREEE in the germline V gene (reference sequence). V lost 4 bases and J 8 bases, leaving 10 bases between the germline ends. The CDR3 region has the DNA TGTGCCAGCAGCGGAGACAACGATGAGCAGTTCTTC. This codes for CASSGDNDEQFF.

This clone is a singleton in its sample. J is TRBJ2-2 and V is TRBV7-6, with TRBD1 identical over 9 bases. Trimming cost V 1 base and J 3 bases; bases outside gene matches: 9. The CDR3 sequence is 18 residues long. Germline V gene sequence: CDR1 SGHVS, CDR2 FNYEAQ. The CDR3 here is CASSLDRDRAIDTGELFF. The CDR3 nucleotides read TGTGCCAGCAGCTTAGACCGGGACAGGGCGATCGACACCGGGGAGCTGTTTTTT. Full variable domain (remainder filled in from reference TRBV7-6 and TRBJ2-2): GAGVSQSPRYKVTKRGQDVALRCDPISGHVSLYWYRQALGQGPEFLTYFNYEAQQDKSGLPNDRFSAERPEGSISTLTIQRTEQRDSAMYRCASSLDRDRAIDTGELFFGEGSRLTVL.

The chain couples TRBV4-2 to TRBJ2-3, with 8 bases lining up with TRBD1. This CDR3 region has 14 residues. Germline CDR1 reads LGHNA; CDR2 reads YNFKEQ. V gave up 4 bases and J gave up 6 bases; unmatched junction bases: 6. The DNA for the CDR3 is TGTGCCAGCAGCCTAGGACAGGGTCCGGATACGCAGTATTTT. Residues: CASSLGQGPDTQYF.

This rearrangement joins TRBV30 to TRBJ1-2; 7 bases match TRBD1. The CDR3 has 14 residues. Per germline, CDR1 GTSNPN and CDR2 SVGIG (reference sequence). V was clipped by 2 bases and J by 6 bases; unmatched bases: 9. The CDR3 bases are TGTGCCTGGAGTTTGGCAGGGGGAGTCAATGGCTACACCTTC. Protein product: CAWSLAGGVNGYTF.

The chain carries TRBV28 and TRBJ1-6; D uncertain. Germline CDR1 is MDHEN and CDR2 is SYDVKM. This CDR3 spans 15 amino acids. Trimming removed 2 bases at V and 6 bases at J, with 11 bases between. The CDR3 loop is CASSLTGFGNSPLHF. As DNA, the CDR3 is TGTGCCAGCAGTTTAACCGGCTTTGGTAATTCACCCCTCCACTTT.

The chain links TRBV19 to TRBJ2-7, with TRBD2 matching 8 bases. Germline V gene data show CDR1 as LNHDA and CDR2 as SQIVND (reference sequence). V lost 3 bases and J lost 6; bases outside the gene matches: 7. The CDR3 extends over 14 amino acids. CDR3 sequence (DNA): TGTGCCAGTAGTATGGTCGGGGGGGCGTTCGAGCAGTACTTC. It is translated as CASSMVGGAFEQYF.

This clone was counted between two and nine times. The chain uses TRBV7-2 and TRBJ2-5, with D uncertain. Between the trimmed V and J ends, which lost 5 bases and 3 bases, there was a span of 28 bases. The CDR3 totals 19 residues. The germline V gene has CDR1 SGHTA and CDR2 FQGNSA. The CDR3 region has the DNA TGTGCCAGCAGCGCGAGAACCACTCCTCTGGTCGAAAAAGAAGAGACCCAGTACTTC. Protein sequence: CASSARTTPLVEKEETQYF.

The CDR3 loop is CASTLGGRNEQFF. For the CDR3, the DNA is TGTGCCAGCACACTTGGGGGAAGGAATGAGCAGTTCTTC. V gene TRBV27 combines with J gene TRBJ2-1, with D perhaps matching TRBD1 or TRBD2 (5 bases each). This CDR3 is 13 amino acids long. The V end was cut by 7 bases, the J end by 7 bases, with 14 bases between. The germline CDR1 and CDR2 sequences are MNHEY and SMNVEV (reference sequence).

The CDR3: CASGRVYYEQYF. CDR3 nucleotide sequence: TGTGCCAGCGGGCGGGTGTACTACGAGCAGTACTTC. The chain carries TRBV6-1 and TRBJ2-7; possibly TRBD2 for D (5 bases). Germline CDR1 reads MNHNS; CDR2 reads SASEGT. The CDR3 spans 12 residues. Trimming cost V 8 bases and J 3 bases, with 11 bases left between them.

The V call is TRBV12-5, the J call TRBJ2-3; perhaps D is TRBD1 or TRBD2 (5 bases each). Between the trimmed V and J ends, which lost 2 bases and 4 bases, there was a span of 13 bases. From germline, CDR1 is LGHNT and CDR2 FRNRAP. This CDR3 spans 15 amino acids. The CDR3 protein is CASGLLRGVADTQYF. The CDR3 nucleotides read TGTGCTAGTGGTTTGTTGAGGGGCGTAGCAGATACGCAGTATTTT.

This clone was recorded only once. The chain recombines TRBV5-6 with TRBJ2-3, with D perhaps given as TRBD1 or TRBD2 (6 bases each). Germline V gives CDR1 SGHDT, CDR2 YYEEEE. There are 14 residues in the CDR3. V was trimmed by 4 bases and J by 2 bases, leaving 11 bases between them. CDR3 region: CASSPGAFTDTQYF. The CDR3 nucleotides are TGTGCCAGCAGCCCGGGGGCATTCACAGATACGCAGTATTTT.

In DNA, the CDR3 is TGTGCTAGTGGCCCGACTAGCGGAATTGGGTACAATGAGCAGTTCTTC. This translates into CASGPTSGIGYNEQFF. The J gene is TRBJ2-1, the V gene TRBV12-5; TRBD2 matches 9 bases. With V trimmed by 6 bases and J by 4 bases, 10 bases remained unmatched. CDR1 LGHNT and CDR2 FRNRAP come from the germline V gene. This CDR3 contains 16 residues.

This chain connects TRBV6-5 to TRBJ2-1; possibly TRBD1 for D (6 bases). Germline assignment: CDR1 MNHEY and CDR2 SVGAGI. V dropped 6 bases and J dropped 4 bases, with 16 bases sitting between them. The CDR3 covers 15 residues. The CDR3 bases are TGTGCCAGCAGACAGGGCACTTCTGCTTACAATGAGCAGTTCTTC. It codes for CASRQGTSAYNEQFF.

The gene calls are TRBV7-9 and TRBJ2-1; 8 positions agree with TRBD2. The CDR3 length is 15 residues. The J segment lost 4 bases and the V segment lost 5 bases, leaving 7 bases of the junction unmatched. The germline gives CDR1 SEHNR, CDR2 FQNEAQ (reference sequence). Written as DNA, the CDR3 is TGTGCCAGCAGCGTCACTAGCGGACCGTACAATGAGCAGTTCTTC. It specifies CASSVTSGPYNEQFF.

This rearrangement joins TRBV27 to TRBJ2-1, with D possibly being TRBD1 (5 bases). The CDR3 totals 16 residues. Germline CDR1 is MNHEY and CDR2 is SMNVEV (reference sequence). The V and J ends lost 6 bases and 4 bases respectively, with 19 bases between them. This CDR3 reads CASSHPRGFWYNEQFF. The CDR3 nucleotides read TGTGCCAGCAGCCACCCAAGGGGTTTTTGGTACAATGAGCAGTTCTTC.

The V gene is TRBV7-9, the J gene TRBJ2-1, with a possible D match to TRBD2 (6 bases). Germline lookup yields CDR1 SEHNR and CDR2 FQNEAQ (reference sequence). The CDR3 covers 16 residues. With 5 bases removed from V and 1 base from J, the gap between germline ends came to 15 bases. DNA of the CDR3: TGTGCCAGCAGCCGTTGGGACTCCAGTTCCTACAATGAGCAGTTCTTC. Encoded protein: CASSRWDSSSYNEQFF.

This rearrangement joins TRBV7-6 to TRBJ2-1, with D unclear. This CDR3 region has 13 residues. CDR1 SGHVS and CDR2 FNYEAQ come from the germline V gene. V was trimmed by 3 bases and J by 6 bases, leaving 9 bases between them. CDR3 DNA: TGTGCCAGCAGCTTCTCCGGACCCAATGAGCAGTTCTTC. Translated: CASSFSGPNEQFF. The variable domain in full, with the rest retrieved from reference TRBV7-6 and TRBJ2-1, is GAGVSQSPRYKVTKRGQDVALRCDPISGHVSLYWYRQALGQGPEFLTYFNYEAQQDKSGLPNDRFSAERPEGSISTLTIQRTEQRDSAMYRCASSFSGPNEQFFGPGTRLTVL.

The chain is built from TRBV7-2 and TRBJ2-3; TRBD2 matches at 7 bases. The CDR3 runs to 14 residues. Germline-derived CDR1 and CDR2 are SGHTA and FQGNSA. V shed 5 bases and J 5 bases; nucleotides not matched to a gene: 7. CDR3 loop: CASSQTSRVDTQYF. CDR3 nucleotide sequence: TGTGCCAGCAGCCAGACTAGCAGGGTAGATACGCAGTATTTT. Filled out from reference TRBV7-2 and TRBJ2-3, the complete variable domain reads GAGVSQSPSNKVTEKGKDVELRCDPISGHTALYWYRQSLGQGLEFLIYFQGNSAPDKSGLPSDRFSAERTGGSVSTLTIQRTQQEDSAVYLCASSQTSRVDTQYFGPGTRLTVL.

This chain uses TRBV4-1 with TRBJ2-5, with a weak D call TRBD1 (5 bases). The V and J ends lost 5 bases and 4 bases respectively, with 17 bases between them. CDR3 length: 15 residues. Germline V gene sequence: CDR1 MGHRA, CDR2 YSYEKL. This CDR3 reads CASSEGAGLAETQYF. Written as DNA, the CDR3 is TGCGCCAGCAGCGAAGGGGCAGGGTTGGCAGAGACCCAGTACTTC.

The chain recombines TRBV9 with TRBJ2-1; tentative D call: TRBD2 (6 bases). The CDR3 is made up of 14 amino acids. Trimming removed 4 bases from V and 9 bases from J, with 17 bases in between. CDR1 is SGDLS, CDR2 YYNGEE, per germline. CDR3 residues: CASSSRDSTIEQFF. DNA for the CDR3: TGTGCCAGCAGCTCCCGGGACTCAACTATTGAGCAGTTCTTC.

This chain joins TRBV18 and TRBJ2-7, with D possibly matching TRBD1 (6 bases). The CDR3 is made up of 16 amino acids. CDR1 is KGHSH, CDR2 LQKENI, per germline. Between the trimmed V and J ends, which lost 6 bases and 2 bases, there was a span of 20 bases. The CDR3 sequence is CASSPLVAGAPYEQYF. The CDR3 DNA is TGTGCCAGCTCCCCTTTAGTGGCAGGGGCCCCCTACGAGCAGTACTTC.